This T cell receptor beta chain derives from a study of cytomegalovirus exposure and HLA in healthy donors. Whole-study context: Earlier, roughly 180 million T cells were analyzed, and 117 million unique TCR beta sequences were found among them.

General observations from the study: Accurate predictions that matched the HLA-A and HLA-B alleles of most subjects were reportedly made from TCR beta sequences. Researchers catalogued around 150 TCR beta chains as cytomegalovirus-associated. The majority of TCR sequences were rare, yet some public TCRs appeared in many donors.

Regarding this clone: Its antigen is currently unknown.

The primer mix had 60 Vbeta and 13 Jbeta primers. Sequencing was performed with immunoSEQ multiplex PCR; in TCRdb, only in-frame clones are kept and a portion is missing. This sample has about 120,000 clones, with roughly 70% found just once. The sequencing input was PBMCs. This receptor was obtained from a woman in her thirties or forties in good health and CMV-seropositive.

CDR3 sequence: CASSQETGTGANVLTF. For the CDR3, the DNA is TGCGCCAGCAGCCAAGAGACCGGGACTGGGGCCAACGTCCTGACTTTC. The V gene is TRBV4-3, the J gene TRBJ2-6, with D tentatively TRBD2 (5 bases). The CDR3 loop spans 16 amino acids. V lost 0 bases and J lost 2, with 8 bases in between. The V gene's germline CDR1 is LGHNA and CDR2 YSLEER.